Reported below is one T cell receptor beta chain. An end of the junction differs from the germline gene, which may be a read error. The sample belongs to a study of tumor-infiltrating lymphocytes in primary liver carcinoma. This CDR3 comprises 16 residues. Germline loops: CDR1 SGHAT, CDR2 FQNNGV. Extraction of RNA together with DNA used about 17-34 mg of unsorted bulk tissue. The authors sampled five separate regions per tumor. A constant-region primer primed TCR beta cDNA synthesis from 400 to 550 ng of total RNA. Three-round nested multiplex PCR performed with slightly modified ARM-PCR produced the TCR beta libraries. The first two PCR rounds used TRBV1-TRBV30 forward primers with a C-beta reverse primer, roughly 10 cycles each. TCRdb redid the calling of the multiplex PCR reads with MiXCR, one entry per CDR3 protein. The sample contains about 54,000 distinct CDR3 sequences, 70% to 85% of which appear only once.

Sample: liver tumor tissue from sampling region 2. Sample subset: tumor region T2, inferior pole. The source is a man aged 40-49 years with primary liver carcinoma and hepatitis B virus infection. The rearrangement joins TRBV11-2 to TRBJ2-2; 7 bases align to TRBD1. CDR3 sequence (DNA): TGTGCCTGCAGCTTCCCGACAGGGATAGTCTTCGGGGAGCTGTTTTTT. This sequence encodes CACSFPTGIVFGELFF.